The rows below give T cell receptor beta chains drawn from one sample of a study of early T cells in non-severe SARS-CoV-2 infection. One entry per CDR3 protein, called by TCRdb with MiXCR from the 5' RACE reads. The sample lists roughly 28,000 distinct CDR3 sequences; about 4.8% were seen once. The sample consisted of whole blood. The receptors here all came from an adult who was a healthcare worker with PCR-confirmed SARS-CoV-2 infection or an uninfected control (not recorded which). CDR3s include the opening cysteine and the closing phenylalanine or tryptophan. The D gene is left open where the match is weak. Clone size is not always given. Where it is, it says once, few, many or a class for expanded clones.

TRBV12-3/TRBV12-4	many	.	TRBJ2-2	TGTGCCAGCAGTTTATACCCTGGGGGCGGGGAGCTGTTTTTT	CASSLYPGGGELFF
TRBV5-1	many	.	TRBJ2-1	TGCGCCAGCAGCTTCAACTACCACAATGAGCAGTTCTTC	CASSFNYHNEQFF
TRBV28	many	.	TRBJ2-4	TGTGCCAGCGGAGGGCACACCGCCAAAAACATTCAGTACTTC	CASGGHTAKNIQYF
TRBV6-6	many	.	TRBJ1-2	TGTGCCAGCAGTCCCCCTGAGTTTAACTATGGCTACACCTTC	CASSPPEFNYGYTF
TRBV29-1	.	.	TRBJ1-1	TGCAGCGTTGAAGTTTGGGGAGGTGCCGGGGATGGCACTGAAGCTTTCTTT	CSVEVWGGAGDGTEAFF
TRBV12-3/TRBV12-4	many	.	TRBJ2-6	TGTGCCAGCAGTTTTGGGAGTTCTGGGGCCAACGTCCTGACTTTC	CASSFGSSGANVLTF
TRBV7-6	few	.	TRBJ1-3	TGTGCCAGCAGCCCGTTTTACTCTGGAAACACCATATATTTT	CASSPFYSGNTIYF
TRBV5-4	many	.	TRBJ2-2	TGTGCCAGCAGCTCCAGGGACACGAACACCGGGGAGCTGTTTTTT	CASSSRDTNTGELFF
TRBV29-1	medium-sized	.	TRBJ2-3	TGCAGCGCCCGATTAGTTTCGGGCAGTGGTTGGACAGATACGCAGTATTTT	CSARLVSGSGWTDTQYF
TRBV5-1	many	TRBD1	TRBJ1-2	TGCGCCAGCAGCTTGGCGTCGGGACAGGTCTATGGCTACACCTTC	CASSLASGQVYGYTF
TRBV12-3/TRBV12-4	many	.	TRBJ1-2	TGTACCAGCAGTTTAGACCCAGACTATGGCTACACCTTC	CTSSLDPDYGYTF
TRBV18	many	.	TRBJ1-6	TGTGCCAGCTCACCACCCACAGGCCATTCACCCCTCCACTTT	CASSPPTGHSPLHF
TRBV14	.	.	TRBJ2-3	TGTGCCAGCAGCGGCGGGGGCTCAGATACGCAGTATTTT	CASSGGGSDTQYF
TRBV30	many	.	TRBJ2-7	TGTGCCTGGAGTATCGGGTCTCCCTACGAGCAGTACTTC	CAWSIGSPYEQYF
TRBV12-3/TRBV12-4	many	.	TRBJ1-2	TGTGCCAGCAGTTTAGGCAGGCAGCCCTATGGCTACACCTTC	CASSLGRQPYGYTF
TRBV12-3/TRBV12-4	many	TRBD1	TRBJ1-1	TGTGCCAGCAGTTTAGCGCCCATCAGGGGGCCAAACACTGAAGCTTTCTTT	CASSLAPIRGPNTEAFF
TRBV10-1	many	.	TRBJ1-5	TGCGCCAGCTCATCTCCGGACCAGGGCTCCTACAATCAGCCCCAGCATTTT	CASSSPDQGSYNQPQHF
TRBV7-2	many	TRBD2	TRBJ2-3	TGTGCCAGCAGGCGGACTAGCGGGGGGCCTAGTTCCACAGATACGCAGTATTTT	CASRRTSGGPSSTDTQYF
TRBV27	many	TRBD2	TRBJ2-1	TGTGCCAGCAGTTTGGCTAGCGGCTTCAATGAGCAGTTCTTC	CASSLASGFNEQFF
TRBV30	many	.	TRBJ1-6	TGTGCCTGCCGGACGACAGGATTGGCTTCACCCCTCCACTTT	CACRTTGLASPLHF
TRBV7-2	many	TRBD1	TRBJ2-4	TGTGCCAGCAGCTTAGGGACAGGGGGCGCGAACATTCAGTACTTC	CASSLGTGGANIQYF
TRBV3-1	many	.	TRBJ1-2	TGTGCCAGCAGCTCTCGGACTTATGGCTACACCTTC	CASSSRTYGYTF